The rows below give T cell receptor beta chains drawn from one sample of a study of human T cells and chemical hapten exposure. TCRdb called the RACE reads again in MiXCR, with one record for every CDR3 protein. The table includes about 260,000 distinct CDR3 sequences, about 9% detected once. The source was whole blood, collected in connection with sensitization to the hapten diphenylcyclopropenone (DPC). The receptor source for this set is a woman in her forties with alopecia areata. Some clones in this sample may be carry-over from other donors' samples. The CDR3 runs from the conserved cysteine through the conserved F or W. Each record gives: clone size, D gene, V gene, J gene, CDR3 DNA, CDR3 protein. The D gene is left open where the match is weak. A clone size is listed for some rows: how often the clone was seen (once, few, many), or a class if it is expanded.

many	NA	TRBV5-1	TRBJ2-1	TGCGCCAGCAGCTTGGCGGGGGGCCCTGGGGAGCAGTTCTTC	CASSLAGGPGEQFF
few	TRBD1	TRBV28	TRBJ2-3	TGTGCCAGCAGTAACATCGGACAGGGAACAGATACGCAGTATTTT	CASSNIGQGTDTQYF
few	TRBD1	TRBV6-2/TRBV6-3	TRBJ2-2	TGTGCCAGCAGTTACTCGACCACAGGGGACACCGGGGAGCTGTTTTTT	CASSYSTTGDTGELFF
NA	TRBD2	TRBV6-5	TRBJ2-3	TGTGCCAGCAGTCTACTAGCGGGAGTTGGCACAGATACGCAGTATTTT	CASSLLAGVGTDTQYF
few	TRBD1	TRBV18	TRBJ1-4	TGTGCCAGCTCACCGGACAGGGGGCGAAGGGAAAAACTGTTTTTT	CASSPDRGRREKLFF
few	NA	TRBV6-2/TRBV6-3	TRBJ1-1	TGTGCCAGCACCCGATCGAGAGTGAACACTGAAGCTTTCTTT	CASTRSRVNTEAFF
few	TRBD1	TRBV27	TRBJ1-1	TGTGCCAGCAGTTTATCCGCGGGAGGGGGCTGGGAAGCTTTCTTT	CASSLSAGGGWEAFF
NA	TRBD1	TRBV24-1	TRBJ2-1	TGTGCCACCAGTGATTTCCTGACACCGACAGGGTCATTCAATGAGCAGTTCTTC	CATSDFLTPTGSFNEQFF
many	NA	TRBV6-1	TRBJ1-1	TGTGCCAGCAGGGGGGGACTGGCTGAAGCTTTCTTT	CASRGGLAEAFF
few	NA	TRBV20-1	TRBJ1-4	TGCAGTGCTAGCGGGACACCTGAAAAACTGTTTTTT	CSASGTPEKLFF
NA	NA	TRBV3-1	TRBJ1-2	TGTGCCAGCAGCCATTTTGCGAGGGCCCCTAACTATGGCTACACCTTC	CASSHFARAPNYGYTF
few	TRBD1	TRBV28	TRBJ2-7	TGTGCCAGCAGTCCCTCCGGGACAGGGGTCTACGAGCAGTACTTC	CASSPSGTGVYEQYF
once	TRBD2	TRBV7-6	TRBJ2-7	TGTGCCAGCAGCTTAGCCGGCGCTAGCGGGAGGGCCTACGAGCAGTACTTC	CASSLAGASGRAYEQYF
NA	NA	TRBV9	TRBJ2-3	TGTGCCAGCAGCGCCGGGGGCGCGACAGATACGCAGTATTTT	CASSAGGATDTQYF
many	TRBD1	TRBV28	TRBJ1-2	TGTGCCAGCAGGCAGACAGGGGGAAGCTATGGCTACACCTTC	CASRQTGGSYGYTF
NA	TRBD2	TRBV20-1	TRBJ2-1	TGCAGTGCTAGGACTAGCGGGAGGGAGAACAATGAGCAGTTCTTC	CSARTSGRENNEQFF
many	NA	TRBV7-2	TRBJ1-6	TGTGCCAGCAGCCGGGATGGGGGGCCACCCCTCCACTTT	CASSRDGGPPLHF
few	NA	TRBV6-5	TRBJ2-3	TGTGCCAGCAGTTACTCTCAGACACCCGTGGGCACAGATACGCAGTATTTT	CASSYSQTPVGTDTQYF
NA	TRBD2	TRBV6-2/TRBV6-3	TRBJ2-1	TGTGCCAGCAGTTACGGCGGGAGTGCTTACAATGAGCAGTTCTTC	CASSYGGSAYNEQFF
NA	NA	TRBV11-2	TRBJ2-1	TGTGCCAGCGGACGGATCCCCTCCTACAATGAGCAGTTCTTC	CASGRIPSYNEQFF
many	TRBD2	TRBV5-5	TRBJ2-7	TGTGCCAGCAGCTTGCGGACTAGCGGGTCCTACGAGCAGTACTTC	CASSLRTSGSYEQYF
few	NA	TRBV2	TRBJ2-1	TGTGCCAGCCTCAGGAACAATGAGCAGTTCTTC	CASLRNNEQFF
few	NA	TRBV5-1	TRBJ2-3	TGCGCCAGCAGCACCCGGACTTTTCCAGATACGCAGTATTTT	CASSTRTFPDTQYF
many	NA	TRBV4-3	TRBJ1-1	TGCGCCAGCAGCCAAGATGGAAAAGGGAACACTGAAGCTTTCTTT	CASSQDGKGNTEAFF
few	NA	TRBV4-1	TRBJ2-3	TGCGCCAGCAGCCCATCCCTAGCGGATACGCAGTATTTT	CASSPSLADTQYF
few	NA	TRBV7-9	TRBJ1-1	TGTGCCAGCACCCCAGATGGGGGGAACACTGAAGCTTTCTTT	CASTPDGGNTEAFF
NA	TRBD2	TRBV20-1	TRBJ2-3	TGCAGTGCGCTAGCGGGAGGGAGAAGCACAGATACGCAGTATTTT	CSALAGGRSTDTQYF
few	NA	TRBV6-2/TRBV6-3	TRBJ2-5	TGTGCCAGCAGCTCAGGGATGGAGACCCAGTACTTC	CASSSGMETQYF
many	NA	TRBV6-2/TRBV6-3	TRBJ2-7	TGTGCCAGCAGTTACCGCCCGGACTACGAGCAGTACTTC	CASSYRPDYEQYF
NA	NA	TRBV11-2	TRBJ2-4	TGTGCCAGCAGCTTAGTGTCCGGGGTCCCCAAAAACATTCAGTACTTC	CASSLVSGVPKNIQYF
NA	TRBD1	TRBV28	TRBJ1-2	TGTGCCAGCAGTTGGACAGGGGCAAACTATGGCTACACCTTC	CASSWTGANYGYTF
few	TRBD2	TRBV9	TRBJ2-1	TGTGCCAGCAGCCCCCTGAGCGGGGTCGGTTCGCAGTTCTTC	CASSPLSGVGSQFF
few	NA	TRBV5-5	TRBJ2-7	TGTGCCAGCAGCGCCGGGACAGGGACTAGACGAGGCACCTACGAGCAGTACTTC	CASSAGTGTRRGTYEQYF
few	NA	TRBV6-5	TRBJ2-7	TGTGCCAGCTCGGAGTATAGCGTCGGCGAGCAGTACTTC	CASSEYSVGEQYF
NA	NA	TRBV7-9	TRBJ1-4	TGTGCCAGCAGCTTACTGGGCTATGAAAAACTGTTTTTT	CASSLLGYEKLFF
few	NA	TRBV28	TRBJ2-7	TGTGCCAGCAGTTCCCTAACTACAGGGAGTACCTACGAGCAGTACTTC	CASSSLTTGSTYEQYF
NA	TRBD1	TRBV3-1	TRBJ2-7	TGTGCCAGCAGCCAGGACAGGGGATTCGAGCAGTACTTC	CASSQDRGFEQYF